This T cell receptor beta chain was captured in a study of cytomegalovirus exposure and HLA in healthy donors. This CDR3 is 14 amino acids long. V lost 3 bases and J 5 bases, leaving 10 bases between the germline ends. From germline, CDR1 is SGHAT and CDR2 FQNNGV. Notes on this clone: Antigen specificity is unknown.

PCR involved 60 Vbeta and 13 Jbeta primers. TCRdb keeps only in-frame clones here, not all; method: immunoSEQ multiplex PCR. This table holds 150,000 to 200,000 clones, 70% to 85% found once. Study-level points and caveats: Later analysis demonstrated an association between a missense DCLRE1C variant and TCR beta V- and J-gene trimming. The listing of 160 or so TCR beta chains classed them as cytomegalovirus-associated.

The receptor's source is a man aged 50-60 years in good health and CMV-seropositive. J is TRBJ2-2 and V is TRBV11-2; D may be TRBD1 (5 bases). Material for sequencing was PBMCs. The CDR3 region has the DNA TGTGCCAGCAGCTTGTCAGGGAAGACCGGGGAGCTGTTTTTT. This encodes CASSLSGKTGELFF.